This passage covers 32 T cell receptor beta chains from one sample sequenced in a study of OX40 agonist ivuxolimab in advanced cancers. Libraries were prepared through the immunoSEQ multiplex PCR assay. TCRdb stores this immuneACCESS table with in-frame sequences only. Part of the clones is absent; in the studies checked, under half of the shortfall reflects unresolved V genes, and no reason is known for the rest. This sample gives tens of thousands of clones in total; approximately 86% of them show up just once. 1.5% to 2% of the sample goes to the ten largest clones. The sample here was CD4+ or CD8+ T cells sorted from blood, taken in a trial of the OX40 agonist ivuxolimab. The receptors derive from an adult with an advanced solid tumor such as melanoma, head and neck, liver or kidney cancer.

This clone was found once. The chain couples TRBV18 to TRBJ2-5; 7 bases match TRBD1. V lost 3 bases and J lost 2; bases outside the gene matches: 0. Looked up from germline, CDR1 is KGHSH and CDR2 is LQKENI. CDR3 length: 13 residues. The CDR3: CASSPRGQETQYF. Here the CDR3 DNA reads TGTGCCAGCTCACCCAGGGGGCAAGAGACCCAGTACTTC.

The genes are TRBV11-3 and TRBJ2-1; TRBD2 agrees at 7 bases. After removal of 1 base from V and 6 bases from J, the junction contained 6 bases not matched to a gene. The CDR3 has 15 residues. The germline V gene encodes CDR1 SGHNT and CDR2 YENEEA. The CDR3 DNA sequence: TGTGCCAGCAGCTTAGCGGGAGGTAGATTCAATGAGCAGTTCTTC. Protein product: CASSLAGGRFNEQFF. Looking up the rest from reference TRBV11-3 and TRBJ2-1 gives the full variable domain: EAGVVQSPRYKIIEKKQPVAFWCNPISGHNTLYWYLQNLGQGPELLIRYENEEAVDDSQLPKDRFSAERLKGVDSTLKIQPAELGDSAVYLCASSLAGGRFNEQFFGPGTRLTVL.

CDR3 loop: CASSTSTGIYEQYF. The CDR3 region has the DNA TGTGCCAGCAGTACCTCGACAGGGATCTACGAGCAGTACTTC. The chain recombines TRBV6-6 with TRBJ2-7; 7 bases match TRBD1. Germline lookup yields CDR1 MNHNY and CDR2 SVGAGI (reference sequence). The length of the CDR3 is 14 residues. V gave up 5 bases and J gave up 3 bases; unmatched junction bases: 7.

This clone appeared a few times. The CDR3 DNA reads TGTGCCAGCTCACGGACAGGGAGGGGAGAGACCCAGTACTTC. It yields the protein CASSRTGRGETQYF. V is TRBV18 and J is TRBJ2-5; perhaps TRBD1 as D (8 bases). V lost 4 bases, J lost 4 bases, and 13 bases lay in between. The CDR3 has 14 amino acids. CDR1 and CDR2 from the germline V gene are KGHSH and LQKENI.

The CDR3: CSVETGMETQYF. The CDR3 region has the DNA TGCAGCGTTGAGACAGGGATGGAGACCCAGTACTTC. The chain employs TRBV29-1 and TRBJ2-5; 7 nucleotides align to TRBD1. The trim removed 3 bases at V and 5 bases at J, leaving 3 bases unmatched. CDR3 length: 12 residues. Germline V gene sequence: CDR1 SQVTM, CDR2 ANQGSEA.

This clone was picked up one time. V usage is TRBV18 and J usage is TRBJ1-1; D call uncertain. V was pared by 3 bases and J by 5 bases, with 10 bases between. Germline-derived CDR1 and CDR2 are KGHSH and LQKENI. This CDR3 is 13 amino acids long. The CDR3 bases are TGTGCCAGCTCACCCCAGGAAAAAACTGAAGCTTTCTTT. Protein product: CASSPQEKTEAFF. The full variable domain, completed using reference TRBV18 and TRBJ1-1, is NAGVMQNPRHLVRRRGQEARLRCSPMKGHSHVYWYRQLPEEGLKFMVYLQKENIIDESGMPKERFSAEFPKEGPSILRIQQVVRGDSAAYFCASSPQEKTEAFFGQGTRLTVV.

The table lists this clone with a count of one. This chain links TRBV9 with TRBJ1-5; weak D call: TRBD1 (5 bases). This CDR3 is 15 amino acids long. Trimming pared 3 bases from V and 0 bases from J, leaving 10 bases between. Per the germline V gene, CDR1 is SGDLS and CDR2 is YYNGEE. The DNA of the CDR3 is TGTGCCAGCAGCGCGACAGCTTATAGCAATCAGCCCCAGCATTTT. Its translation is CASSATAYSNQPQHF.

The chain joins TRBV6-1 to TRBJ2-6; D call uncertain. CDR1 MNHNS and CDR2 SASEGT come from the germline V gene. The V gene lost 8 bases and the J gene lost 1 base, with 6 bases spanning the gap. This CDR3 comprises 13 residues. The CDR3, as DNA: TGTGCCAGCCAGGAATCTGGGGCCAACGTCCTGACTTTC. Amino acid sequence: CASQESGANVLTF.

The genes are TRBV5-4 and TRBJ2-1, with D perhaps TRBD2 (6 bases). Per germline, CDR1 SGHNT and CDR2 YYREEE (reference sequence). This CDR3 contains 17 residues. Trimming shortened V by 4 bases and J by 0 bases, and 17 bases separated the two germline ends. The CDR3 loop is CASSPPEGASSYNEQFF. In nucleotides, the CDR3 is TGTGCCAGCAGCCCCCCGGAGGGCGCGAGCTCCTACAATGAGCAGTTCTTC.

This clone was observed a few times. The chain links TRBV13 to TRBJ2-7, with unresolved D. Trimming stripped 3 bases from V and 3 bases from J, with 9 bases between. In germline, CDR1 is PRHDT, CDR2 FYEKMQ (reference sequence). The CDR3 contains 13 residues. The CDR3, as DNA: TGTGCCAGCAGCTTTGGCAAAAACTACGAGCAGTACTTC. Translated: CASSFGKNYEQYF.

This chain uses TRBV7-8 with TRBJ2-3, with 7 bases lining up with TRBD1. The V and J ends lost 1 base and 10 bases, in that order; junction bases with no gene match: 5. The CDR3 runs to 13 residues. The germline CDR1 and CDR2 sequences are SGHVS and FQNEAQ. Here the CDR3 reads CASSLGSTGAQYF. The CDR3 region has the DNA TGTGCCAGCAGCTTAGGAAGCACAGGGGCGCAGTATTTT.

This clone was detected only once. The chain uses TRBV2 and TRBJ2-1; the match to TRBD2 covers 7 bases. The CDR3 spans 13 residues. Trimming took 2 bases from V and 9 from J; bases not matched to a gene: 4. From germline, CDR1 is SNHLY and CDR2 FYNNEI. CDR3 coding DNA: TGTGCCAGCAGTGAATATGGCGGGAGTGAGCAGTTCTTC. This translates into CASSEYGGSEQFF.

This chain uses TRBV7-2 with TRBJ2-7; unclear D gene. This CDR3 spans 16 amino acids. CDR1 SGHTA and CDR2 FQGNSA come from the germline V gene. V lost 1 base to trimming and J lost 6 bases, with 19 bases between them. The CDR3 is CASSLVVPPLTTEQYF. For the CDR3, the DNA is TGTGCCAGCAGCTTAGTGGTTCCGCCTCTCACGACCGAGCAGTACTTC.

In this sample, this clone turned up a few times. CDR3 nucleotides: TGCGCCAGCAGCAACAGCTATGAGGGGTGGTACGAGCAGTACTTC. Translated, it gives CASSNSYEGWYEQYF. The J gene is TRBJ2-7, the V gene TRBV5-1; D possibly uses TRBD1 or TRBD2 (5 bases each). Germline CDR1 is SGHRS and CDR2 is YFSETQ. This CDR3 has 15 amino acids. V lost 4 bases, J lost 4 bases, and 18 bases lay in between.

The chain joins TRBV7-6 to TRBJ2-7; D not resolved. V shed 1 base and J shed 2 bases, with 12 bases lying between them. The CDR3 has 15 amino acids. Germline lookup yields CDR1 SGHVS and CDR2 FNYEAQ. The CDR3 spells CASSLVPADTYEQYF. The DNA for the CDR3 is TGTGCCAGCAGCTTAGTCCCTGCCGACACCTACGAGCAGTACTTC.

About this clone itself: At one end the junction does not follow the germline gene, possibly because of a read error. The V and J genes are TRBV2 and TRBJ2-5, with D possibly matching TRBD2 (5 bases). From germline, CDR1 is SNHLY and CDR2 FYNNEI. The CDR3 covers 13 residues. CDR3 residues: CASSGIDAETRYF. CDR3 nucleotide sequence: TGTGCCAGCAGCGGGATAGATGCAGAGACCCGGTACTTC.

V is TRBV4-3 and J is TRBJ1-5; 8 bases fit TRBD1. Looked up from germline, CDR1 is LGHNA and CDR2 is YSLEER. The CDR3 has 21 residues. Losses at the gene ends were 0 bases for V and 0 bases for J; bases not matched to a gene: 16. The CDR3 DNA is TGCGCCAGCAGCCAAGATCCAATAGGACAGGGAATTGGATATAGCAATCAGCCCCAGCATTTT. It is translated as CASSQDPIGQGIGYSNQPQHF.

The V gene is TRBV5-1, the J gene TRBJ1-2, with D tentatively TRBD1 (5 bases). Trimming shortened V by 0 bases and J by 4 bases, and 22 bases separated the two germline ends. This CDR3 spans 18 amino acids. From germline, CDR1 is SGHRS and CDR2 YFSETQ. This chain's CDR3 is CASSLAGQGTLNGYGYTF. Here the CDR3 DNA reads TGCGCCAGCAGCTTGGCCGGGCAGGGAACGTTAAATGGCTATGGCTACACCTTC. Full variable domain (rest looked up from reference TRBV5-1 and TRBJ1-2): KAGVTQTPRYLIKTRGQQVTLSCSPISGHRSVSWYQQTPGQGLQFLFEYFSETQRNKGNFPGRFSGRQFSNSRSEMNVSTLELGDSALYLCASSLAGQGTLNGYGYTFGSGTRLTVV.

This rearrangement joins TRBV7-3 to TRBJ2-3; D is undetermined. The germline V gene has CDR1 SGHTA and CDR2 FQGTGA. CDR3 size: 15 residues. Trimming left V 1 base short and J 3 bases short, with 11 bases between. The CDR3 nucleotides read TGTGCCAGCAGCTTAAGGGGAACGTGGACAGATACGCAGTATTTT. It is translated as CASSLRGTWTDTQYF.

The chain recombines TRBV6-1 with TRBJ2-4; TRBD1 matches 7 bases. This CDR3 comprises 19 residues. Trimming removed 0 bases from V and 1 base from J; junction bases left unmatched: 12. Germline V gene sequence: CDR1 MNHNS, CDR2 SASEGT. The CDR3 protein is CASSEAKGGRGPAKNIQYF. The CDR3 bases are TGTGCCAGCAGTGAAGCGAAAGGGGGAAGGGGGCCGGCCAAAAACATTCAGTACTTC.

V usage is TRBV11-2 and J usage is TRBJ1-4; tentative D call: TRBD1 (5 bases). From germline, CDR1 is SGHAT and CDR2 FQNNGV. Trimming stripped 5 bases from V and 8 bases from J, with 12 bases between. The CDR3 spans 13 residues. The CDR3 loop reads CASSDGEGEKLFF. DNA for the CDR3: TGTGCCAGCAGCGACGGCGAGGGGGAAAAACTGTTTTTT.

This sequence joins TRBV5-5 and TRBJ1-4; TRBD1 matches at 10 bases. With V trimmed by 4 bases and J by 7 bases, 7 bases remained unmatched. In germline, CDR1 is SGHKS, CDR2 YYEKEE (reference sequence). This CDR3 is built from 15 residues. CDR3 sequence: CASSTGTGASEKLFF. DNA for the CDR3: TGTGCCAGCAGCACGGGGACAGGGGCAAGTGAAAAACTGTTTTTT.

The V call is TRBV10-2, the J call TRBJ1-6; TRBD1 aligns across 10 bases. The length of the CDR3 is 16 residues. CDR1 and CDR2 (germline): WSHSY, SAAADI. V was pared by 6 bases and J by 5 bases, with 7 bases of the junction left unmatched. CDR3 in amino acids: CASRGGDRGNNSPLHF. CDR3 nucleotides: TGCGCCAGCAGAGGGGGGGACAGGGGCAATAATTCACCCCTCCACTTT.

This rearrangement joins TRBV6-4 to TRBJ1-2, with TRBD1 matching 12 bases. Germline assignment: CDR1 MRHNA and CDR2 SNTAGT. The CDR3 has 15 amino acids. V gave up 9 bases and J gave up 3 bases; unmatched junction bases: 8. DNA of the CDR3: TGTGCCAGTTCACCGGGACAGGGGGCACACTATGGCTACACCTTC. Encoded protein: CASSPGQGAHYGYTF.

This chain uses TRBV10-3 with TRBJ2-5; 7 nucleotides align to TRBD2. The CDR3 spans 12 residues. J was trimmed by 5 bases and V by 10 bases; bases with no gene match: 7. The germline gives CDR1 ENHRY, CDR2 SYGVKD. The CDR3, as DNA: TGTGCCACTCGGGGGGACTGGGAGACCCAGTACTTC. It translates to CATRGDWETQYF.

The gene calls are TRBV6-6 and TRBJ1-2; TRBD1 matches at 9 bases. Germline trimming cut 8 bases from V and 8 bases from J; bases unmatched to any gene: 6. The CDR3 consists of 12 residues. From germline, CDR1 is MNHNY and CDR2 SVGAGI (reference sequence). Here the CDR3 reads CASSTGGRGYTF. CDR3 sequence (DNA): TGTGCCAGCTCAACAGGGGGCCGAGGCTACACCTTC.

This chain links TRBV5-1 with TRBJ2-7, with D possibly called TRBD1 or TRBD2 (5 bases each). This CDR3 spans 14 amino acids. Germline CDR1 and CDR2: SGHRS and YFSETQ. The V end lost 2 bases, the J end lost 2 bases, and 11 bases lay between the germline ends. The CDR3 is CASSFGTAPYEQYF. CDR3 sequence (DNA): TGCGCCAGCAGCTTCGGGACGGCCCCCTACGAGCAGTACTTC.

The chain links TRBV5-1 to TRBJ2-7; perhaps D is TRBD1 or TRBD2 (5 bases each). Per germline, CDR1 SGHRS and CDR2 YFSETQ. This CDR3 has 14 amino acids. V was cut by 4 bases and J by 2 bases, with 13 bases left in between. CDR3 sequence: CASSRDGPAYEQYF. CDR3 nucleotide sequence: TGCGCCAGCAGCAGGGACGGCCCGGCCTACGAGCAGTACTTC. Based on the CDR3 plus reference TRBV5-1 and TRBJ2-7, the full variable domain is KAGVTQTPRYLIKTRGQQVTLSCSPISGHRSVSWYQQTPGQGLQFLFEYFSETQRNKGNFPGRFSGRQFSNSRSEMNVSTLELGDSALYLCASSRDGPAYEQYFGPGTRLTVT.

The CDR3 nucleotides are TGTGCCTGGAGTGTGCCTCGGGAGGGTGGCTACACCTTC. This sequence encodes CAWSVPREGGYTF. The rearrangement uses TRBV30 and TRBJ1-2; D is ambiguous. The CDR3 is made up of 13 amino acids. With 0 bases removed from V and 7 bases from J, the gap between germline ends came to 12 bases. Germline CDR1 is GTSNPN and CDR2 is SVGIG (reference sequence).

As DNA, the CDR3 is TGTGCCAGCAGCGTAGGGGCCGAAGCCAGCCAGCAAAAGTACTTC. This translates into CASSVGAEASQQKYF. The chain carries TRBV9 and TRBJ2-4; D unresolved. Germline CDR1 is SGDLS and CDR2 is YYNGEE. CDR3 length: 15 residues. Deletions cut 0 bases from V and 14 bases from J, with 21 bases between.

The chain is built from TRBV30 and TRBJ1-5; possible D gene TRBD1, 5 bases. V was clipped by 0 bases and J by 5 bases, with 8 bases between them. The CDR3 runs to 13 residues. Germline assignment: CDR1 GTSNPN and CDR2 SVGIG (reference sequence). The CDR3 nucleotides are TGTGCCTGGAGTGTGACAGAAGATCAGCCCCAGCATTTT. Translated: CAWSVTEDQPQHF.

V gene TRBV6-5 combines with J gene TRBJ2-3; D remains unclear. Germline assignment: CDR1 MNHEY and CDR2 SVGAGI. The CDR3 length is 12 residues. V lost 4 bases, J lost 6 bases, and 8 bases lay in between. CDR3 DNA sequence: TGTGCCAGCAGTTCCGAATGGGATACGCAGTATTTT. It codes for CASSSEWDTQYF.